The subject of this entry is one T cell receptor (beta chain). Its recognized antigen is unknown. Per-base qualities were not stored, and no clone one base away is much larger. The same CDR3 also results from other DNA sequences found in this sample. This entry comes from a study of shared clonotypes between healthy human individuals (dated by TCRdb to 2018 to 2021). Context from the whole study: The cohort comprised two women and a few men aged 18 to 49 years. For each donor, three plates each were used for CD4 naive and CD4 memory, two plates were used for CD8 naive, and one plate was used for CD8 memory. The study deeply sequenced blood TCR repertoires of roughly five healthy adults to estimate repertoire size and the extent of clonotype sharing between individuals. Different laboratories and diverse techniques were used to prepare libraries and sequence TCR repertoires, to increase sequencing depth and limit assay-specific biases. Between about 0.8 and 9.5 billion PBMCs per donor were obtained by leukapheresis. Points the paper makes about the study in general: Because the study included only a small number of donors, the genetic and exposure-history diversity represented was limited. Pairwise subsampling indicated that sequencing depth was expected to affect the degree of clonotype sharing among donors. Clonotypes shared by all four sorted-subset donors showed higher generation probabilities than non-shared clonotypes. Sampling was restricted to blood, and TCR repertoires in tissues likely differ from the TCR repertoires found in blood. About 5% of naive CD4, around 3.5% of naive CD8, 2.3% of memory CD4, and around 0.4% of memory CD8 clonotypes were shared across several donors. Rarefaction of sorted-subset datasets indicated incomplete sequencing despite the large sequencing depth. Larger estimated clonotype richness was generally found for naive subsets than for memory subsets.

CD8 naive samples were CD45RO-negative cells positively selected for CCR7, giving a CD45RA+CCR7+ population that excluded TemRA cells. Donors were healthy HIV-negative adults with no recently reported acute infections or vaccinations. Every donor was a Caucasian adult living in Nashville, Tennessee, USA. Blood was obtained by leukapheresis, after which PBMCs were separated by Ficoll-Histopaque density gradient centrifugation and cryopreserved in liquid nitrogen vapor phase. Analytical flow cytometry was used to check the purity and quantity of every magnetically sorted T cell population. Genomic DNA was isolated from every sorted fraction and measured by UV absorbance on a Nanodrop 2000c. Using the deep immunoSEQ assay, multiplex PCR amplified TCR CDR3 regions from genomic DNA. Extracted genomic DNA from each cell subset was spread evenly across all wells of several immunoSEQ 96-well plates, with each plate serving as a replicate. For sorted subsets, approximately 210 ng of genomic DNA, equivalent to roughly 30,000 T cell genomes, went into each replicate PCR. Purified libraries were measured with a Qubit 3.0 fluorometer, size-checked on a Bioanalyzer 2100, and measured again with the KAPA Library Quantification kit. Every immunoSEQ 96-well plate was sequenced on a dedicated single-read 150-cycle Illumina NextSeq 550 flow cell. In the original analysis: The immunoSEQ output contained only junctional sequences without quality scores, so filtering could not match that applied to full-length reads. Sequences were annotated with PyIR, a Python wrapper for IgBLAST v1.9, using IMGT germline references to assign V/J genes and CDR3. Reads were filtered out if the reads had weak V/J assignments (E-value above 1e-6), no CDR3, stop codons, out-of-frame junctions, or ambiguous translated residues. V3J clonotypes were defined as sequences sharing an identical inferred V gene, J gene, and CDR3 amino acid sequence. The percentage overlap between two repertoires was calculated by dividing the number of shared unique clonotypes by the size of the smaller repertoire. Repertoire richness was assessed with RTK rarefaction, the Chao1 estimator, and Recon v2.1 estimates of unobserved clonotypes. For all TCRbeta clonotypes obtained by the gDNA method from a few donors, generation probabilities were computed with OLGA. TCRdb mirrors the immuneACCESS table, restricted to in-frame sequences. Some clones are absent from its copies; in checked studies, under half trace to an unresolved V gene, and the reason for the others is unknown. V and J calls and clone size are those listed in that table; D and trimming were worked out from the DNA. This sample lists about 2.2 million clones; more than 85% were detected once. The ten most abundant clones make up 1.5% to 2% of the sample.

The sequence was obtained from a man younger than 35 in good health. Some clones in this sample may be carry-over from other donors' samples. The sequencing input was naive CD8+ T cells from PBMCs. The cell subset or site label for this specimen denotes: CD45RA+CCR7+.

The CDR3 amino acid sequence is: CASSLEGGYEQYF. Here is the DNA: TGTGCCAGCAGTTTAGAAGGGGGCTACGAGCAGTACTTC. The V gene is TRBV27 and the J gene is TRBJ2-7; TRBD1 could be the D gene, as 6 bases match. V is shortened by 2 bases, J by 3 bases, and the region joining them spans 8 bases. Including the terminal cysteine and phenylalanine, the CDR3 comprises 13 residues. The entry retains the CDR3 DNA only, 39 bases that are in frame from base 1. CDR1 MNHEY and CDR2 SMNVEV were looked up in the germline V gene (reference sequence).